In this sample, the clone carrying this T cell receptor beta chain turned up many times. For repertoire sequencing, the TCR beta CDR3 regions were amplified from RNA transcripts. HTBI-primed RT-PCR formed the first round, and a multiplex PCR formed the second. TCRdb fed the multiplex PCR reads into MiXCR, producing one record per CDR3 protein. The data hold a few hundred thousand distinct CDR3 sequences, with roughly a sixth observed a single time. This CDR3 is built from 10 residues. CDR1 is LGHNT and CDR2 is FRNRAP in the germline V gene. Between the trimmed V and J ends, which lost 6 bases and 11 bases, there was a span of 10 bases. This specimen comes from a study of Graves' ophthalmopathy and Graves' hyperthyroidism.

The rearrangement uses TRBV12-5 and TRBJ1-1, with D hard to call. The clonotype originates from an adult woman with stable Graves' hyperthyroidism. Sequencing used peripheral blood. This CDR3 reads CASGNPAAFF. The CDR3 DNA is TGTGCTAGTGGCAACCCGGCCGCTTTCTTT. Combining the CDR3 with reference TRBV12-5 and TRBJ1-1 gives the whole variable domain DARVTQTPRHKVTEMGQEVTMRCQPILGHNTVFWYRQTMMQGLELLAYFRNRAPLDDSGMPKDRFSAEMPDATLATLKIQPSEPRDSAVYFCASGNPAAFFGQGTRLTVV.